This T cell receptor beta chain was profiled in a study of blood T cells in healthy people across ages. With regard to this clonotype: Its antigen is unknown.

PCR was performed a second time for roughly 6 to 12 cycles using a sample-barcoded 5' primer and a J-beta primer mix. TCRdb independently ran MiXCR on the 5' RACE reads; one entry per CDR3 protein. The data hold approximately 770,000 distinct CDR3 sequences, with 58% observed a single time. Study conclusions and caveats: Using unsorted PBMCs precluded a conclusive naive versus antigen-experienced comparison.

The receptor comes from a man in his thirties or forties in good health. What was sequenced was blood.

Written as DNA, the CDR3 is TGCAGCGTACGCAGACCCCTTAAGTCCGGACAGGGGGGGATGAATGAGCAGTACTTC. It is translated as CSVRRPLKSGQGGMNEQYF. The rearrangement uses TRBV29-1 and TRBJ2-7; TRBD1 matches 10 bases. Germline V lookup: CDR1 SQVTM, CDR2 ANQGSEA. CDR3 length: 19 amino acids. Trimming removed 6 bases from V and 7 bases from J; junction bases left unmatched: 27.